This TCR beta chain was recorded in a study of cytomegalovirus exposure and HLA in healthy donors. Vbeta (60) and Jbeta (13) primers were used in the PCR. The table came from immunoSEQ multiplex PCR; TCRdb's copy has only in-frame clones and leaves some out. The data contain around 180,000 clones, 65% to 80% of them singletons. V lost 0 bases and J lost 5; bases outside the gene matches: 6. The germline V gene has CDR1 LGHNA and CDR2 YNFKEQ. The CDR3 has 15 amino acids. The chain combines TRBV4-2 with TRBJ2-5; 7 bases fit TRBD2. The receptor was derived from a woman aged 40 to 50 in good health and CMV-seronegative. The sequenced material came from PBMCs. The CDR3 bases are TGTGCCAGCAGCCAAGAGGGGGGGGGAGAGGAGACCCAGTACTTC. This encodes CASSQEGGGEETQYF.